This TCR beta chain is drawn from a study of PD-L1 blockade in urothelial cancer. On the study more broadly: From 2014, patients received atezolizumab, given as 1,200 mg intravenously every 3 weeks. Patients had been given 0 to 3 earlier chemotherapy regimens. Blood was evaluated 3 weeks (second dose) and 6 weeks after therapy began. Overall study results and limits: Below-median TCR clonality that was measured in pretreatment blood predicted better survival.

As regards this clone: What it binds is unknown.

There are 14 residues in the CDR3. From germline, CDR1 is SGDLS and CDR2 YYNGEE. Trimming stripped 3 bases from V and 1 base from J, with 10 bases between. Time point given: peripheral blood 6 weeks after treatment start. The repertoire was sequenced with immunoSEQ multiplex PCR; TCRdb's copy has only in-frame clones and lacks some. The profile shows approximately 40,000 clones, approximately 86% of them singletons. This receptor was taken from a man aged 60-69 years with urothelial cancer. This chain uses TRBV9 with TRBJ1-1; no definite D call. This specimen consisted of PBMCs, obtained around atezolizumab (anti-PD-L1) treatment. The CDR3 region has the DNA TGTGCCAGCAGCGATGAACAGCCGAACACTGAAGCTTTCTTT. It encodes CASSDEQPNTEAFF.